Listed below are T cell receptor beta chains from one sample, sequenced in a study of radiotherapy plus CTLA-4 blockade in lung cancer. Only in-frame clones appear in the TCRdb table, and some are missing; sequencing was by immunoSEQ multiplex PCR. This sample has roughly 50,000 clones, with 76% found just once. The sample was peripheral blood, taken from a patient treated with radiotherapy plus ipilimumab. All receptors derive from a human donor with non-small cell lung cancer who had stable disease on radiotherapy plus ipilimumab. Each CDR3 is given without its conserved first and last residue.

J gene,V gene,CDR3 protein
TRBJ1-2,TRBV7-9,ASSLEVADYGYT
TRBJ2-2,TRBV13,ASSLSVDKNTGELF
TRBJ2-1,TRBV9,ASSVEGGKSYNEQF
TRBJ2-3,TRBV6-1,ASPVDRAVTDTQY
TRBJ1-1,TRBV10-1,ASSETPRGTEAF
TRBJ2-3,TRBV7-7,ASSLWRTDTQY
TRBJ2-1,TRBV11-2,ASSLVGKGRSNEQF
TRBJ2-3,TRBV19,ASSIFGWGTDTQY
TRBJ1-2,TRBV5-1,ASSLGGLRAPGHYGYT
TRBJ1-1,TRBV2,ASSEWRPSNTEAF
TRBJ1-2,TRBV25-1,ASSELKGYT
TRBJ2-3,TRBV7-9,ASKPRVSTDTQY
TRBJ2-2,TRBV5-1,ASSYGTSGGHTGELF
TRBJ1-6,TRBV5-1,ASSLSGFSPLH
TRBJ2-2,TRBV6-5,ASSYSRANTGELF
TRBJ1-3,TRBV13,ASSLEQGSRNTIY
TRBJ2-1,TRBV28,ASTTRNEQF
TRBJ2-5,TRBV19,ATQKGALGETQY
TRBJ1-2,TRBV19,ASIPGLDPYGYT
TRBJ1-5,TRBV27,ASSLSGGQGDNQPQH
TRBJ1-1,TRBV6-5,ASSYSLNRATEAF
TRBJ1-3,TRBV6-5,ASSAGIPRNTIY
TRBJ2-2,TRBV27,ASSSGDRHTGELF
TRBJ2-3,TRBV4-3,ASSQGTSGGTDTQY
TRBJ1-2,TRBV18,ASLGQTSQTNYGYT
TRBJ2-3,TRBV29-1,SVRGLSSDTQY
TRBJ2-3,TRBV2,ASSTYRGDTQY
TRBJ1-1,TRBV28,ASSSGHPGDAEAF
TRBJ2-5,TRBV29-1,SVEPRASQETQY
TRBJ1-6,TRBV30,AWSLQGSYNSPLH
TRBJ1-6,TRBV27,ASSSPSADRENSPLH
TRBJ1-2,TRBV27,ASRRISGSQANYT
TRBJ1-6,TRBV27,ASRVQNSPLH
TRBJ1-5,TRBV7-8,ASSSNRETIGPLQPQH
TRBJ1-2,TRBV6-1,ANFDRANYGYT
TRBJ2-5,TRBV27,ASSSYQETQY
TRBJ2-1,TRBV28,ASINFNEQF
TRBJ1-1,TRBV7-3,ASSPVSDTEAF
TRBJ1-2,TRBV21-1,ASSKALSRYGYT
TRBJ1-1,TRBV27,ASTRPGGREAF
TRBJ1-2,TRBV6-5,ASVPMMGEYGYT
TRBJ2-7,TRBV2,ASRETGTYEQY
TRBJ1-2,TRBV5-1,ASSLEGLNYGYT
TRBJ2-3,TRBV6-4,ASSETGGSTDTQY
TRBJ1-1,TRBV2,ASTPREQTEAF
TRBJ2-3,TRBV13,ASSLEQGRTDTQY
TRBJ2-3,TRBV6-1,ASSEANGSGGTDTQY
TRBJ1-1,TRBV28,ASRKQGPNTEAF
TRBJ1-4,TRBV6-1,ASSETGHGEKLF
TRBJ2-3,TRBV6-5,ASSYRERGTDTQY
TRBJ2-7,TRBV4-1,ASSQEAGGRYEQY
TRBJ2-5,TRBV15,ATSRDPTGWSGTQY
TRBJ1-3,TRBV9,ASSVGRMGNSGNTIY
TRBJ2-5,TRBV7-2,ASSLTKETQY
TRBJ2-6,TRBV19,ASSIRRGLGANVLT